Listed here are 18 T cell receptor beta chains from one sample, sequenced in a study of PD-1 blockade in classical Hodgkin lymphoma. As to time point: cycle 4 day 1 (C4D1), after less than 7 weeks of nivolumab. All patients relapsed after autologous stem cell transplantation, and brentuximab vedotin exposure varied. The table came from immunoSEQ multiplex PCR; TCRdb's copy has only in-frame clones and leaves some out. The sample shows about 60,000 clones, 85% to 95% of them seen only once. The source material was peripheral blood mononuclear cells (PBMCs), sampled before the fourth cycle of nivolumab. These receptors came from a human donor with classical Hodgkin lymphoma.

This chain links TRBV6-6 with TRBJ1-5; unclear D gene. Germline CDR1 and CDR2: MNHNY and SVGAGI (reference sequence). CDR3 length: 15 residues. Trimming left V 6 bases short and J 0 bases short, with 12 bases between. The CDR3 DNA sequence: TGTGCCAGCAGAGTGACACGGGATAGCAATCAGCCCCAGCATTTT. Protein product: CASRVTRDSNQPQHF.

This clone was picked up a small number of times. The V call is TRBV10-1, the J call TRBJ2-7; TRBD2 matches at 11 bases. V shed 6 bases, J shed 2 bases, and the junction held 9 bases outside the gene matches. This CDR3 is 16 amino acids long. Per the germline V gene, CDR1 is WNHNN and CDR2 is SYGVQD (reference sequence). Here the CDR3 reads CASSSSRLAGTYEQYF. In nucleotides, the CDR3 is TGCGCCAGCAGCTCCTCTAGACTAGCGGGAACCTACGAGCAGTACTTC.

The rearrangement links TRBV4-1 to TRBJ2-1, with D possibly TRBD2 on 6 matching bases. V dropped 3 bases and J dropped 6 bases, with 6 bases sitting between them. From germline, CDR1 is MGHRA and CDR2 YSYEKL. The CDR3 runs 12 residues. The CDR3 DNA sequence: TGCGCCAGCAGCCAGGGAGGCAATGAGCAGTTCTTC. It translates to CASSQGGNEQFF.

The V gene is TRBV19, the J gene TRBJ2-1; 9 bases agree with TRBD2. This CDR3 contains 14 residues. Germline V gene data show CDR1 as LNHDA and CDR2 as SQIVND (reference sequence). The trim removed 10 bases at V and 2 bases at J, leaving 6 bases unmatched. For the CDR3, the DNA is TGTGCCACCTGCATAGCGGGGGCCTACAATGAGCAGTTCTTC. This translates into CATCIAGAYNEQFF.

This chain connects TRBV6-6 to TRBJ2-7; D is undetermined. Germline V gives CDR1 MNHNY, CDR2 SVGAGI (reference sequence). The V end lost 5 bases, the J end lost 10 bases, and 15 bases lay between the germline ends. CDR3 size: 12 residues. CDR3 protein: CASSPSSTFQYF. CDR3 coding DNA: TGTGCCAGCAGTCCCTCCTCAACCTTTCAGTACTTC.

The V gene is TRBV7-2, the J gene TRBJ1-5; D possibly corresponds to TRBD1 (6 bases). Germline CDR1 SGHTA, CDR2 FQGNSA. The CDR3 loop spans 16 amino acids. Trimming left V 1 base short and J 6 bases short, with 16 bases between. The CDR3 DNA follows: TGTGCCAGCAGCTTAGGAGGGGACAAACGGACTCAGCCCCAGCATTTT. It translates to CASSLGGDKRTQPQHF.

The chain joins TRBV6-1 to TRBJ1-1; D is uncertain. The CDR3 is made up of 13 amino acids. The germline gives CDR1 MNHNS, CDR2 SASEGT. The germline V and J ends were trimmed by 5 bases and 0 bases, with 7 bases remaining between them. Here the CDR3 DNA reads TGTGCCAGCAGTAGATCCATGAACACTGAAGCTTTCTTT. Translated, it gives CASSRSMNTEAFF.

CDR3 sequence: CASSLVVTLAGSSYNEQFF. The DNA of the CDR3 is TGTGCCAGCAGCTTAGTAGTTACCCTAGCGGGGAGCTCCTACAATGAGCAGTTCTTC. The chain is built from TRBV7-2 and TRBJ2-1; 9 positions agree with TRBD2. V shed 1 base, J shed 0 bases, and the junction held 10 bases outside the gene matches. The length of the CDR3 is 19 residues. Germline V lookup: CDR1 SGHTA, CDR2 FQGNSA.

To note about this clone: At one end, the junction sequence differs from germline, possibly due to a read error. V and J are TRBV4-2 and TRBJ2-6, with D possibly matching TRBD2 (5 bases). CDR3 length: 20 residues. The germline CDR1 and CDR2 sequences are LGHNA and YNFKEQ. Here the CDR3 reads CVSSREMAIDTSSGANVLTF. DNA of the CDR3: TGTGTCAGCAGCCGGGAAATGGCGATTGACACGAGCTCTGGGGCCAACGTCCTGACTTTC.

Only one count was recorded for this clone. The CDR3 is CASSLRGILAEVTDTQYF. Written as DNA, the CDR3 is TGTGCCAGCAGCTTAAGAGGAATACTAGCGGAAGTCACAGATACGCAGTATTTT. The chain is built from TRBV7-3 and TRBJ2-3, with 8 bases lining up with TRBD2. The germline gives CDR1 SGHTA, CDR2 FQGTGA. The V gene end was trimmed by 1 base and the J gene end by 2 bases; junction bases not matched to a gene: 11. The length of the CDR3 is 18 residues.

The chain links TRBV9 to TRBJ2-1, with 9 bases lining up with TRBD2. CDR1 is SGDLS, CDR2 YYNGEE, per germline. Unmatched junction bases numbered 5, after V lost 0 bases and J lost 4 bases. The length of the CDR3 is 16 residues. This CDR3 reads CASSVGASGAYNEQFF. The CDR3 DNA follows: TGTGCCAGCAGCGTAGGGGCTAGCGGGGCATACAATGAGCAGTTCTTC.

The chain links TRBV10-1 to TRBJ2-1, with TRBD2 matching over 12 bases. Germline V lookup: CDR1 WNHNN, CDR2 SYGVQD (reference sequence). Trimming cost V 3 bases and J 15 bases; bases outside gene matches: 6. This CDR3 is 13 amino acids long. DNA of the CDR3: TGCGCCAGCAGTGATTTTGGACTAGCGGGAATGTTCTTC. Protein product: CASSDFGLAGMFF.

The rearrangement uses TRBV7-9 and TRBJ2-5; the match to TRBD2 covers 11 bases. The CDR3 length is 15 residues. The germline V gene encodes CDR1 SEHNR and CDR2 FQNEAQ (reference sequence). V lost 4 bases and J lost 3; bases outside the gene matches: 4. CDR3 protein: CASSSGLAAKETQYF. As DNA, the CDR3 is TGTGCCAGCAGCTCGGGACTAGCGGCGAAAGAGACCCAGTACTTC. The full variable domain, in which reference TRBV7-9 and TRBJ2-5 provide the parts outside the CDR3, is DTGVSQNPRHKITKRGQNVTFRCDPISEHNRLYWYRQTLGQGPEFLTYFQNEAQLEKSRLLSDRFSAERPKGSFSTLEIQRTEQGDSAMYLCASSSGLAAKETQYFGPGTRLLVL.

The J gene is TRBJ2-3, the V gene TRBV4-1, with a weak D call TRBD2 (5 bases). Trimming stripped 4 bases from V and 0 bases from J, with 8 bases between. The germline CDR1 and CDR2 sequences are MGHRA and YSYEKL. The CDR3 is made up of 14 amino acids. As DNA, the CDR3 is TGCGCCAGCAGCCTACTAGAGAGCACAGATACGCAGTATTTT. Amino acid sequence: CASSLLESTDTQYF.

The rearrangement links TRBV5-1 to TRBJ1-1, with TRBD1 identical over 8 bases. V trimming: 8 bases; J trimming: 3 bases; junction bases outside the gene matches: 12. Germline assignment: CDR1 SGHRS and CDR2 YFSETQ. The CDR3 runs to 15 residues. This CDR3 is CASSGQGAGDTEAFF. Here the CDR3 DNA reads TGCGCCAGTAGCGGTCAGGGGGCCGGTGACACTGAAGCTTTCTTT.

The CDR3 loop reads CASSLEARLTHYGYTF. In DNA, the CDR3 is TGCGCCAGCAGCTTGGAGGCCCGGTTGACGCACTATGGCTACACCTTC. The genes are TRBV5-1 and TRBJ1-2; D unresolved. CDR1 is SGHRS and CDR2 is YFSETQ in the germline V gene. The V end was cut by 0 bases, the J end by 3 bases, with 15 bases between. The CDR3 extends over 16 amino acids.

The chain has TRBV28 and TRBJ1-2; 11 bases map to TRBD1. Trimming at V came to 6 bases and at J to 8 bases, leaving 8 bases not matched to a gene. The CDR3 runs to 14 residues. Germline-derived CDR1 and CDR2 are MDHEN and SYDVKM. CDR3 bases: TGTGCCAGCAGGGATCCGGGACAGGGGGGCGGCTACACCTTC. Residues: CASRDPGQGGGYTF.

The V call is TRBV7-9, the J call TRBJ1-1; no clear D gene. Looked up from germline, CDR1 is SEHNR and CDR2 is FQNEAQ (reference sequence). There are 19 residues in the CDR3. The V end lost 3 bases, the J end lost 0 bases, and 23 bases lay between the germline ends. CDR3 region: CASSFFLYFYATVNTEAFF. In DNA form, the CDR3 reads TGTGCCAGCAGCTTTTTCTTGTACTTCTATGCGACGGTGAACACTGAAGCTTTCTTT.